This TCR beta chain is from a study of cytomegalovirus exposure and HLA in healthy donors. The study's findings and limits: Cytomegalovirus association was assigned to approximately 160 TCR beta chains. A link between a missense DCLRE1C variant and TCR beta V- and J-gene trimming emerged from a later analysis. According to a later analysis, most TCR beta chains associated with CMV appeared HLA-restricted.

Regarding this clone: Its target is not known.

J was trimmed by 4 bases and V by 2 bases; bases with no gene match: 5. The germline CDR1 and CDR2 sequences are SEHNR and FQNEAQ (reference sequence). CDR3 length equals 15 residues. PCR involved 60 Vbeta and 13 Jbeta primers. TCRdb keeps only in-frame clones here, not all; method: immunoSEQ multiplex PCR. The sample holds nearly 110,000 clones; around 77% are singletons and the top ten take under 5%. This chain uses TRBV7-9 with TRBJ2-5; 9 nucleotides match TRBD2. The specimen sequenced was PBMCs. The receptor was isolated from a male donor in good health and CMV-seronegative. CDR3 nucleotides: TGTGCCAGCAGCTTATTGGGACTAGCTGGAGAGACCCAGTACTTC. It is translated as CASSLLGLAGETQYF.